This TCR beta chain was sequenced in a study of OX40 agonist ivuxolimab in advanced cancers. Overall study context: At doses from 0.01 to 10 mg/kg, patients were given intravenous ivuxolimab every 2 weeks. Every patient in dose escalation had hepatocellular carcinoma, melanoma, renal cell or head and neck cancer. Three patients showed partial responses: one hepatocellular carcinoma and two cutaneous melanoma cases. Study results and limitations: Partial responders treated at 0.1-3.0 mg/kg exhibited clonal expansion among the lowest measured.

Notes on this clone: Its antigen is unknown.

The method was immunoSEQ multiplex PCR; TCRdb's version includes in-frame clones alone and lacks a portion of them. Among some 75,000 clones listed, around 86% were seen once. Per the germline V gene, CDR1 is LNHDA and CDR2 is SQIVND (reference sequence). The V and J ends lost 7 bases and 0 bases respectively, with 9 bases between them. The length of the CDR3 is 13 residues. The chain recombines TRBV19 with TRBJ1-1; D gene uncertain. The material sequenced was CD4+ or CD8+ T cells sorted from blood, taken in a trial of the OX40 agonist ivuxolimab. This clonotype was sampled from an adult with an advanced solid tumor such as melanoma, head and neck, liver or kidney cancer. CDR3 protein: CASTPTMNTEAFF. CDR3 in DNA: TGTGCCAGTACCCCTACGATGAACACTGAAGCTTTCTTT.